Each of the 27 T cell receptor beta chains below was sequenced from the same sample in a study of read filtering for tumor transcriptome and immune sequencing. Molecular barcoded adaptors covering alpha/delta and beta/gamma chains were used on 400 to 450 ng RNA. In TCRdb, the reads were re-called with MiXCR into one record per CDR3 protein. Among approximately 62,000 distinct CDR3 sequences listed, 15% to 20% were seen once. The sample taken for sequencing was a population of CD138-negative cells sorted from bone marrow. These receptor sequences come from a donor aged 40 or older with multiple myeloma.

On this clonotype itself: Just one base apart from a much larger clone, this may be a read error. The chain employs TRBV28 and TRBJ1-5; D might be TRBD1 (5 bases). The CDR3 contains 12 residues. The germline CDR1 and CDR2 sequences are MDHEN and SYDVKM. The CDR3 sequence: CVSSRGIQPQHF. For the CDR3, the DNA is TGTGTCAGCAGTCGGGGGATTCAGCCCCAGCATTTT.

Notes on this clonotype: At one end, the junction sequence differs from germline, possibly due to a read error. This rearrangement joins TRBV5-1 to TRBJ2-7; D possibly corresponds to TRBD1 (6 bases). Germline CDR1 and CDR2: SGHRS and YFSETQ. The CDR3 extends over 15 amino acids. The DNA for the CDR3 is TGCGCCAGCAGCTTAACAAGGGACACCTCATACGGGCAGTACTTC. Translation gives CASSLTRDTSYGQYF.

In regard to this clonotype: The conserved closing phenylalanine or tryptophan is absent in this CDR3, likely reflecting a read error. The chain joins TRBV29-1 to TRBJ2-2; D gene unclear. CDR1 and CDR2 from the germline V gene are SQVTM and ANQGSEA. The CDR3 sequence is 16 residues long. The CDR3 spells CSVEVFSRGDTGELFL. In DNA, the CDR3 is TGCAGCGTTGAAGTTTTTTCCCGTGGAGACACTGGGGAGCTGTTTCTT.

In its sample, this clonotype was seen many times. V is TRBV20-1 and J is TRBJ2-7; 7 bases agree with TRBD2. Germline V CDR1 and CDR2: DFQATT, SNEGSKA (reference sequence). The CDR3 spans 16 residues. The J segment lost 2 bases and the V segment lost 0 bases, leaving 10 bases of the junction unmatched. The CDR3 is CSARDFWGGSTYEQYF. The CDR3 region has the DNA TGCAGTGCTAGAGATTTTTGGGGGGGGAGTACCTACGAGCAGTACTTC.

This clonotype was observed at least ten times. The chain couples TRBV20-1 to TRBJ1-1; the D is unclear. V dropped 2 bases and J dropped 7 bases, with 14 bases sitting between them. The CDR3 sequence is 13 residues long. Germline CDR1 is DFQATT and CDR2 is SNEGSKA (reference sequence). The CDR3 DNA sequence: TGCAGTGCTAGACGAGTAGGTGGTAGTGAAGCTTTCTTT. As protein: CSARRVGGSEAFF.

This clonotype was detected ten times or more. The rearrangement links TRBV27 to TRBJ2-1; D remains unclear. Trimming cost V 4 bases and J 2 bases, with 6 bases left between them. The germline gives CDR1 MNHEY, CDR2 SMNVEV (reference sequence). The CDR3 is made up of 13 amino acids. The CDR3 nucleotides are TGTGCCAGCAGTTCGTTGGCCTACAATGAGCAGTTCTTC. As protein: CASSSLAYNEQFF.

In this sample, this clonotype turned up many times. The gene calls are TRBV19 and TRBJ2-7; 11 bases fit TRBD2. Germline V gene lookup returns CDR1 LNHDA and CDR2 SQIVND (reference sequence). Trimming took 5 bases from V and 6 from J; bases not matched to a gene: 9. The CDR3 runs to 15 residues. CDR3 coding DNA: TGTGCCAGTAGTTTACTAGCGGGAGACGTGGGCGAGCAGTACTTC. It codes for CASSLLAGDVGEQYF.

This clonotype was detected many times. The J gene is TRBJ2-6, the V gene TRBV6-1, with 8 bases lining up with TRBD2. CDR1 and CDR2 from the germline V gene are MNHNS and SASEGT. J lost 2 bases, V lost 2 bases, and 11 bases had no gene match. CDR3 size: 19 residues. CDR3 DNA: TGTGCCAGCAGTGAATTCTCGCTTGGTAGCGGGACTGGGGCCAACGTCCTGACTTTC. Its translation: CASSEFSLGSGTGANVLTF.

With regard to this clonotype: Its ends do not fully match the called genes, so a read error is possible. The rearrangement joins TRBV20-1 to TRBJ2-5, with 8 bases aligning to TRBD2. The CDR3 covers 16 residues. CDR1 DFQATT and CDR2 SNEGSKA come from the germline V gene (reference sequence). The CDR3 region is CSGRDLISGGQETQYF. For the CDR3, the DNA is TGCAGTGGTAGAGATCTTATCAGCGGGGGACAAGAGACCCAGTACTTC.

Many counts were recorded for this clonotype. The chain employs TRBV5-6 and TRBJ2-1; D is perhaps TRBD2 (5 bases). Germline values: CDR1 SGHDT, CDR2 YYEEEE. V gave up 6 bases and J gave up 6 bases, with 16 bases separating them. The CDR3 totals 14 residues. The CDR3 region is CASNIPWGANEQFF. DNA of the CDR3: TGTGCCAGCAACATCCCCTGGGGAGCCAATGAGCAGTTCTTC.

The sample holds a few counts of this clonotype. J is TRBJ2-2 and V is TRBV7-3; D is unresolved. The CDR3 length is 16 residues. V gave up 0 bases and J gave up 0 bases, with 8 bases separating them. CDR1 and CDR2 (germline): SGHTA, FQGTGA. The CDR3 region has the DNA TGTGCCAGCAGCTTAACTGGAGCCCCGAACACCGGGGAGCTGTTTTTT. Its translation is CASSLTGAPNTGELFF.

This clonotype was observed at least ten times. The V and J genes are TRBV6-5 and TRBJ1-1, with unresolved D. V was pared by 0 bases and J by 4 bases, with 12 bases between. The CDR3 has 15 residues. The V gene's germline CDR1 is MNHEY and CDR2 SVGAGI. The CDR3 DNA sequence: TGTGCCAGCAGTTACTCGTCTCACCTAAGCACTGAAGCTTTCTTT. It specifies CASSYSSHLSTEAFF.

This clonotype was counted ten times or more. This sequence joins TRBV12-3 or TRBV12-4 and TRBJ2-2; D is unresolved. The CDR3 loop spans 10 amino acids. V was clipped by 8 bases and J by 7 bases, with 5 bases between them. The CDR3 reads CASDGGELFF. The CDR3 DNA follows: TGTGCCAGCGACGGCGGGGAGCTGTTTTTT.

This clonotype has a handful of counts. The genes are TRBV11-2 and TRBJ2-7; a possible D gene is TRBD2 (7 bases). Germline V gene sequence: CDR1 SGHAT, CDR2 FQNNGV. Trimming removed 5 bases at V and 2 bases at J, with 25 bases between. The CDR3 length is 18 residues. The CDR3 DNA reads TGTGCCAGCAGCCCCTTGAATAGGGGGGGGAATAGGGCCTACGAGCAGTACTTC. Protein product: CASSPLNRGGNRAYEQYF.

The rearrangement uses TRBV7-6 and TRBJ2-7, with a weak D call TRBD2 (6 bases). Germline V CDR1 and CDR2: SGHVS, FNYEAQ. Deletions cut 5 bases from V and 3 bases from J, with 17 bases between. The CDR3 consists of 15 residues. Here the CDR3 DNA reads TGTGCCAGCAGCCCGATAGCGGAAGGCATCTACGAGCAGTACTTC. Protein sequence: CASSPIAEGIYEQYF.

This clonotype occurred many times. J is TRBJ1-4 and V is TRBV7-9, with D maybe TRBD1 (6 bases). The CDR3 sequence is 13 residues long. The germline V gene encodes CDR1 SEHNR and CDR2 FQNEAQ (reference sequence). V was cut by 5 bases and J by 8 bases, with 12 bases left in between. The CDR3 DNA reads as TGTGCCAGCAGCCGGTGGGACAAAGAAAAACTGTTTTTT. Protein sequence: CASSRWDKEKLFF.

CDR3 nucleotide sequence: TGTGCCACCAGTGAAGCGGGAGCGTACTACAATGAGCAGTTCTTC. Translated, it gives CATSEAGAYYNEQFF. The rearrangement uses TRBV24-1 and TRBJ2-1; the match to TRBD2 covers 8 bases. Trimming removed 4 bases from V and 3 bases from J; junction bases left unmatched: 4. CDR1 and CDR2 from the germline V gene are KGHDR and SFDVKD. The CDR3 length is 15 residues.

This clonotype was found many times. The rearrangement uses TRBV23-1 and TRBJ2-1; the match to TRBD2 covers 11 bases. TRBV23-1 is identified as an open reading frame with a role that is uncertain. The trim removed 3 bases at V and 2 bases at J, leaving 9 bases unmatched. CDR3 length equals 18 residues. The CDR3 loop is CASSQGRRGLAAYNEQFF. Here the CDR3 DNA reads TGCGCCAGCAGTCAGGGCCGCAGGGGACTAGCGGCCTACAATGAGCAGTTCTTC.

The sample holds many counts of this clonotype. CDR3 DNA sequence: TGCAGCGTTGGTTCTAGTCGCTTCAATGAGCAGTTCTTC. Translated: CSVGSSRFNEQFF. The chain carries TRBV29-1 and TRBJ2-1; D ambiguous. Trimming left V 4 bases short and J 6 bases short, with 13 bases between. The CDR3 length is 13 residues. Germline V gene lookup returns CDR1 SQVTM and CDR2 ANQGSEA.

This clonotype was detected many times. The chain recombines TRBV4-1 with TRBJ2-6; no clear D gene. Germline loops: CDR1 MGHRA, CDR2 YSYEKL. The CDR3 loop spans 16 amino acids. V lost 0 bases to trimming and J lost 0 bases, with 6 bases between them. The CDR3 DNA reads TGCGCCAGCAGCCAAGATAGGGTCTCTGGGGCCAACGTCCTGACTTTC. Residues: CASSQDRVSGANVLTF.

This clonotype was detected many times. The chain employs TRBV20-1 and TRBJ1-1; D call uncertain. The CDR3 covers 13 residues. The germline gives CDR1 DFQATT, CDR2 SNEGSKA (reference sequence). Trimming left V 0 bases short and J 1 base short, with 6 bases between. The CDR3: CSAREGGNTEAFF. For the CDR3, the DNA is TGCAGTGCTAGAGAGGGAGGGAACACTGAAGCTTTCTTT.

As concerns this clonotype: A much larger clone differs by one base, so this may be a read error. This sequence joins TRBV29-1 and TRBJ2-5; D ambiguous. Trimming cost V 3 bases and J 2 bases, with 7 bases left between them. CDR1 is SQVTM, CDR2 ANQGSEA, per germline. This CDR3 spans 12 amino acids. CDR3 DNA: TGCAGCGTTGAGCGGTGGCAAGAGACCCAGTACTTC. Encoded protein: CSVERWQETQYF.

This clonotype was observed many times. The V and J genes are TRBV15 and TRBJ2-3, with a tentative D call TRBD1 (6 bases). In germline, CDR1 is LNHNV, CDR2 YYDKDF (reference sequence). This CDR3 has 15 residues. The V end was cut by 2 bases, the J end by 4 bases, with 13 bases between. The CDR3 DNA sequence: TGTGCCACCAGCAGATCCTCCAGGGGCGCAGATACGCAGTATTTT. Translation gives CATSRSSRGADTQYF.

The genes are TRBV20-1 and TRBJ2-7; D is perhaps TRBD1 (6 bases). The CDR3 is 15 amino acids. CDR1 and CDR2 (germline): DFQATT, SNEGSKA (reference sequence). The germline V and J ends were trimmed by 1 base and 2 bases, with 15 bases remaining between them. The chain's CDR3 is CSARGTVQGTYEQYF. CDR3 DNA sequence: TGCAGTGCTAGAGGGACGGTGCAGGGGACCTACGAGCAGTACTTC.

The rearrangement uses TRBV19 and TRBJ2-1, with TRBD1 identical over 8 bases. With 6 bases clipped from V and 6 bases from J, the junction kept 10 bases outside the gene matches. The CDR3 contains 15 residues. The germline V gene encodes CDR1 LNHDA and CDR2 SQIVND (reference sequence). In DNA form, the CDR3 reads TGTGCCAGTAGGGCCGACAGGGGTCTTGGCAATGAGCAGTTCTTC. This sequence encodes CASRADRGLGNEQFF.

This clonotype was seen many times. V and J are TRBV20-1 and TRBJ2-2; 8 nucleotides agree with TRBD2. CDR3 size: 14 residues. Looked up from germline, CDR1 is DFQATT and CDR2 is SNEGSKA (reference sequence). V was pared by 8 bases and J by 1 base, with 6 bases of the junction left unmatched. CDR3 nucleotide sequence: TGCAGTACCCGGGGGGGGAAGAACACCGGGGAGCTGTTTTTT. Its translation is CSTRGGKNTGELFF.

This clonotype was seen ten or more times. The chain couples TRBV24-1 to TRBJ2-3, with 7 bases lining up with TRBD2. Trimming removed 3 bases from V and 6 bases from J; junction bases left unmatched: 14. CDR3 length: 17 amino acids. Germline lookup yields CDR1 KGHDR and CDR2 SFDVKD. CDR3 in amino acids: CATSDPSGGHVGDTQYF. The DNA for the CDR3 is TGTGCCACCAGTGATCCTTCGGGGGGTCATGTCGGGGATACGCAGTATTTT.